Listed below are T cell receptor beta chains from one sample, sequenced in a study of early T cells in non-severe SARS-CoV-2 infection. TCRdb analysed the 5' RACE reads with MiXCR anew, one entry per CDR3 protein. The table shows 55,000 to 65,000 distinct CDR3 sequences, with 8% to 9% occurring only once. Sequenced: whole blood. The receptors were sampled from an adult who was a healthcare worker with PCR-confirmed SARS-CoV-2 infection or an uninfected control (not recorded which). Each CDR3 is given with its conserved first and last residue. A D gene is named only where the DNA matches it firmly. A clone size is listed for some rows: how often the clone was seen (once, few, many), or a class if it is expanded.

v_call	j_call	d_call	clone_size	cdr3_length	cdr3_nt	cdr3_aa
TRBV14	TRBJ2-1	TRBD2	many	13	TGTGCCAGCAGCCCCGGGACTAGCAATGAGCAGTTCTTC	CASSPGTSNEQFF
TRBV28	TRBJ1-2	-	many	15	TGTGCCAGCAGGCCCCCCGGGGCAGCACCGTACGGCTACACCTTC	CASRPPGAAPYGYTF
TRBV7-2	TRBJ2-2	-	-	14	TGTGCCAGCAGCTTTCAGGGCGGAACCGGGGAGCTGTTTTTT	CASSFQGGTGELFF
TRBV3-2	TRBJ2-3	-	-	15	TGTGCCAGCAGTCCGACAGGTAGAGGGTCAAATACGCAGTATTTT	CASSPTGRGSNTQYF
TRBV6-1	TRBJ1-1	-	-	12	TGTGCCAGCAGTGACCCTGGCACTGAAGCTTTCTTT	CASSDPGTEAFF
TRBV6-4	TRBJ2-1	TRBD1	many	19	TGTGCCAGCACCAGACAGGGGGCTGAACGGAAGGAATCCTACAATGAGCAGTTCTTC	CASTRQGAERKESYNEQFF
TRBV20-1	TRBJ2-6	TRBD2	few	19	TGCAGTGCTCGGACTAGCGGGAGAACCCAGGGCTCTGGGGCCAACGTCCTGACTTTC	CSARTSGRTQGSGANVLTF
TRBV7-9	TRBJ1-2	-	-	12	TGTGCCAGCAGCTTAGCCAGATATGGCTACACCTTC	CASSLARYGYTF
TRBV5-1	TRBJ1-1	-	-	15	TGCGCCAGCAGCAACTGGACAGCTTTGAACACTGAAGCTTTCTTT	CASSNWTALNTEAFF
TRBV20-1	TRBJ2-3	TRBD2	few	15	TGCAGTGCTAACGGCGCGGGAGCCCCCACAGATACGCAGTATTTT	CSANGAGAPTDTQYF
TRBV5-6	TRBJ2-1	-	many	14	TGTGCCAGCAGCCTAGGAGATCTCTACAATGAGCAGTTCTTC	CASSLGDLYNEQFF
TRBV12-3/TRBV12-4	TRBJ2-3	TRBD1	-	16	TGTGCCAGCAGACATCAGGGGGCTGTGGGCACAGATACGCAGTATTTT	CASRHQGAVGTDTQYF
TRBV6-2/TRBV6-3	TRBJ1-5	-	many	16	TGTGCCAGCAGTTACTCGGCCGACAGCCTCAATCAGCCCCAGCATTTT	CASSYSADSLNQPQHF
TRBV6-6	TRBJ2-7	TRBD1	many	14	TGTGCCAGCAGCCTGGGACAGGGGTACCACGAGCAGTACTTC	CASSLGQGYHEQYF
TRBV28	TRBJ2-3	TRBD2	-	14	TGTGCCAGCACCCCGAGGCGGGAGTTAGATATGCAGTATTTT	CASTPRRELDMQYF
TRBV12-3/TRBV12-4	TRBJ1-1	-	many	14	TGTGCCAGCACCACCCAACAGGGATTCACTGAAGCTTTCTTT	CASTTQQGFTEAFF
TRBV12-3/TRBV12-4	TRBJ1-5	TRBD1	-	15	TGTGCCAGCAGTCGGGACAGGGGGAGCAATCAGCCCCAGCATTTT	CASSRDRGSNQPQHF
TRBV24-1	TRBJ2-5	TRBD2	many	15	TGTGCCACCAGTGAAACTAGCGGTTCTAGGGAGACCCAGTACTTC	CATSETSGSRETQYF
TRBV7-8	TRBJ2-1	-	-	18	TGTGCCAGCAGCTTAGAGGGGCTTGGACTCCAATCCTACAATGAGCAGTTCTTC	CASSLEGLGLQSYNEQFF
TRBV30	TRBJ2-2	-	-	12	TGTGCCTGGAGCCAAATATCCGAGGAGCTGTTTTTT	CAWSQISEELFF
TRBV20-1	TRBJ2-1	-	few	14	TGCAGTGCTCAGGAGTTTCGCGGTGGGAATGAGCAGTTCTTC	CSAQEFRGGNEQFF
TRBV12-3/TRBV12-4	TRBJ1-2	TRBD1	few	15	TGTGCCAGCAGTTTAGCGGGGACAGGGGTAGAAGGCTACACCTTC	CASSLAGTGVEGYTF
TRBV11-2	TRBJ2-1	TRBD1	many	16	TGTGCCAGCAGCCCGCTAAGGGGGCGAACCGCCGATGAGCAGTTCTTC	CASSPLRGRTADEQFF
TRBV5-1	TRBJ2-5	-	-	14	TGCGCCAGCAGCTTGTATGGCCTACAAGAGACCCAGTACTTC	CASSLYGLQETQYF
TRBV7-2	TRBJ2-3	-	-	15	TGTGCCAGCAGCTCACCGGACCGAACTTTAAATACGCAGTATTTT	CASSSPDRTLNTQYF
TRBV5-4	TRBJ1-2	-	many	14	TGTGCCAGCAGCGGTAACAGGTCCCCCTATGGCTACACCTTC	CASSGNRSPYGYTF
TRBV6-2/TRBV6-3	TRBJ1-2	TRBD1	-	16	TGTGCCAGCAGTTTAACCCGGGACAGTCCTAACTATGGCTACACCTTC	CASSLTRDSPNYGYTF
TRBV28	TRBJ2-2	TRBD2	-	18	TGTGCCAGCAGTGTACTAGCGGGAGGGCCACAGAACACCGGGGAGCTGTTTTTT	CASSVLAGGPQNTGELFF
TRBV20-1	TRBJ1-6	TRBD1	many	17	TGCAGTGCTAGCGGGGACAGCCGTCCGTCACCTAATTCACCCCTCCACTTT	CSASGDSRPSPNSPLHF
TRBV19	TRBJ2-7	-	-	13	TGTGCCAGTAGTAGGGGCAGCCTTTACGAGCAGTACTTC	CASSRGSLYEQYF
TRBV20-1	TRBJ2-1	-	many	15	TGCAGTGCTAGTAATACCCGGGACTCGAAGAATGAGCAGTTCTTC	CSASNTRDSKNEQFF
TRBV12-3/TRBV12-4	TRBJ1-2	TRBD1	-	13	TGTGCCAGCAGCCCGCGGACAGGGTTAGGCTACACCTTC	CASSPRTGLGYTF
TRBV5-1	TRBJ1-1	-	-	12	TGCGCCAGCAGCCGTTCGGGGGGCAAAGCTTTCTTT	CASSRSGGKAFF
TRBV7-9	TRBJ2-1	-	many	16	TGTGCCAGCAGGCCAGCGGGCGGAGGAGGCCACAATGAGCAGTTCTTC	CASRPAGGGGHNEQFF
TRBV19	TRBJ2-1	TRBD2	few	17	TGTGCCAGTAGTATTACCCTCGTCGCGTGGGAGGGAGAGGAGCAGTTCTTC	CASSITLVAWEGEEQFF
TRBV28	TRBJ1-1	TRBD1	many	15	TGTGCCAGCAGTCCACCGGGACAGGGGAACACTGAAGCTTTCTTT	CASSPPGQGNTEAFF